Listed below are T cell receptor beta chains from one sample, sequenced in a study of regulatory T cells in long-lasting Graves disease. MiXCR, run by TCRdb on the multiplex PCR reads, gives a single entry per CDR3 protein. The sample has 450,000 to 600,000 distinct CDR3 sequences, 16% seen once. Separately, the same data were catalogued under a study of T cells in Graves' hyperthyroidism and ophthalmopathy.

Here the sequenced sample was peripheral blood mononuclear cells (PBMCs), taken at new diagnosis, from a patient treated with antithyroid drugs. These receptors were taken from a man aged 40-49 years with Graves disease. CDR3s include the opening cysteine and the closing phenylalanine or tryptophan. The D gene is left open where the match is weak. Only part of the rows carry a size: once, few, many, or a class if the clone is expanded.

abundance: many; j_gene: TRBJ2-7; d_gene: .; v_gene: TRBV11-2; CDR3aa: CASNRWGSEVQYF; CDR3nt: TGTGCCAGCAACCGGTGGGGCAGTGAGGTGCAGTACTTC
abundance: .; j_gene: TRBJ2-5; d_gene: .; v_gene: TRBV6-1; CDR3aa: CASSRGVGEETQYF; CDR3nt: TGTGCCAGCAGCCGAGGGGTTGGGGAAGAGACCCAGTACTTC
abundance: .; j_gene: TRBJ1-5; d_gene: TRBD1; v_gene: TRBV18; CDR3aa: CASSPLQGNDQPQHF; CDR3nt: TGTGCCAGCTCACCGCTACAGGGGAATGATCAGCCCCAGCATTTT
abundance: .; j_gene: TRBJ2-6; d_gene: TRBD1; v_gene: TRBV28; CDR3aa: CASSFPGQGAVGANVLTF; CDR3nt: TGTGCCAGCAGTTTCCCGGGACAGGGGGCGGTTGGGGCCAACGTCCTGACTTTC
abundance: many; j_gene: TRBJ1-5; d_gene: TRBD1; v_gene: TRBV2; CDR3aa: CASRGDSFNQPQHF; CDR3nt: TGTGCCAGCAGGGGGGACAGTTTCAATCAGCCCCAGCATTTT
abundance: .; j_gene: TRBJ2-3; d_gene: .; v_gene: TRBV4-1; CDR3aa: CASSQPRDANSPQYF; CDR3nt: TGCGCCAGCAGCCAACCGCGGGACGCTAACTCCCCGCAGTATTTT
abundance: .; j_gene: TRBJ2-1; d_gene: TRBD2; v_gene: TRBV5-5; CDR3aa: CASSPGGGTSGTFRNEQFF; CDR3nt: TGTGCCAGCAGCCCGGGTGGGGGGACTAGCGGGACTTTTCGCAATGAGCAGTTCTTC
abundance: many; j_gene: TRBJ2-7; d_gene: .; v_gene: TRBV7-2; CDR3aa: CASSLGIPYEQYF; CDR3nt: TGTGCCAGCAGCTTAGGAATCCCCTACGAGCAGTACTTC
abundance: many; j_gene: TRBJ2-7; d_gene: .; v_gene: TRBV2; CDR3aa: CATVQGSYEQYF; CDR3nt: TGTGCCACCGTACAGGGCTCCTACGAGCAGTACTTC
abundance: .; j_gene: TRBJ2-5; d_gene: TRBD1; v_gene: TRBV7-9; CDR3aa: CASSSLGTGSETQYF; CDR3nt: TGTGCCAGCAGCTCCCTCGGGACAGGGTCGGAGACCCAGTACTTC
abundance: many; j_gene: TRBJ2-7; d_gene: TRBD1; v_gene: TRBV2; CDR3aa: CASIRTGNSYEQYF; CDR3nt: TGTGCCAGCATCCGGACAGGTAACTCCTACGAGCAGTACTTC
abundance: .; j_gene: TRBJ1-1; d_gene: TRBD1; v_gene: TRBV7-2; CDR3aa: CASSKGTGGNTEAFF; CDR3nt: TGTGCCAGCAGCAAAGGGACAGGCGGGAACACTGAAGCTTTCTTT
abundance: many; j_gene: TRBJ2-1; d_gene: .; v_gene: TRBV7-9; CDR3aa: CASSLLASNNEQFF; CDR3nt: TGTGCCAGCAGCTTGTTAGCGTCTAACAATGAGCAGTTCTTC
abundance: many; j_gene: TRBJ2-1; d_gene: .; v_gene: TRBV5-1; CDR3aa: CASSLVYGGGDEQFF; CDR3nt: TGCGCCAGCAGCTTAGTATACGGTGGTGGGGATGAGCAGTTCTTC
abundance: many; j_gene: TRBJ2-7; d_gene: TRBD2; v_gene: TRBV28; CDR3aa: CASRGGLASYEQYF; CDR3nt: TGTGCCAGCAGGGGGGGACTAGCGTCCTACGAGCAGTACTTC
abundance: .; j_gene: TRBJ2-2; d_gene: .; v_gene: TRBV20-1; CDR3aa: CSAKGIQNTGELFF; CDR3nt: TGCAGTGCTAAGGGGATTCAGAACACCGGGGAGCTGTTTTTT
abundance: .; j_gene: TRBJ2-7; d_gene: .; v_gene: TRBV6-2/TRBV6-3; CDR3aa: CASSKPNKGHRSYEQYF; CDR3nt: TGTGCCAGCAGTAAACCTAATAAAGGACACCGTTCCTACGAGCAGTACTTC
abundance: many; j_gene: TRBJ2-7; d_gene: .; v_gene: TRBV28; CDR3aa: CASSFDQIYEQYF; CDR3nt: TGTGCCAGCAGTTTCGACCAGATTTACGAGCAGTACTTC
abundance: few; j_gene: TRBJ1-2; d_gene: .; v_gene: TRBV7-2; CDR3aa: CASSLVQGGYTF; CDR3nt: TGTGCCAGCAGCTTAGTACAGGGTGGCTACACCTTC
abundance: many; j_gene: TRBJ1-6; d_gene: .; v_gene: TRBV2; CDR3aa: CASSPNGALSPLHF; CDR3nt: TGTGCCAGCAGCCCGAATGGGGCCCTTTCACCCCTCCACTTT
abundance: many; j_gene: TRBJ2-1; d_gene: .; v_gene: TRBV7-3; CDR3aa: CASSLMAANNEQFF; CDR3nt: TGTGCCAGCAGCTTAATGGCGGCTAACAATGAGCAGTTCTTC
abundance: many; j_gene: TRBJ2-1; d_gene: TRBD2; v_gene: TRBV24-1; CDR3aa: CATSDLIPKRGVYNEQFF; CDR3nt: TGTGCCACCAGTGATTTGATCCCCAAGCGGGGTGTCTACAATGAGCAGTTCTTC
abundance: .; j_gene: TRBJ2-3; d_gene: TRBD2; v_gene: TRBV13; CDR3aa: CASSSVLAGATDTQYF; CDR3nt: TGTGCCAGCAGTTCAGTCCTAGCGGGAGCCACAGATACGCAGTATTTT
abundance: many; j_gene: TRBJ1-5; d_gene: .; v_gene: TRBV12-3/TRBV12-4; CDR3aa: CASTHSTSQPQHF; CDR3nt: TGTGCCAGCACCCACTCCACCAGTCAGCCCCAGCATTTT
abundance: once; j_gene: TRBJ2-5; d_gene: .; v_gene: TRBV29-1; CDR3aa: CSAADRDSGIPQYF; CDR3nt: TGCAGCGCTGCGGACCGGGATAGCGGCATCCCCCAGTACTTC
abundance: many; j_gene: TRBJ2-1; d_gene: .; v_gene: TRBV11-2; CDR3aa: CASSLGPQGKKYNEQFF; CDR3nt: TGTGCCAGCAGCTTAGGCCCGCAGGGCAAGAAATACAATGAGCAGTTCTTC
abundance: .; j_gene: TRBJ2-1; d_gene: TRBD2; v_gene: TRBV12-3/TRBV12-4; CDR3aa: CASSLWGGLAGVNEQFF; CDR3nt: TGTGCCAGCAGTTTATGGGGCGGCCTAGCGGGAGTCAATGAGCAGTTCTTC
abundance: many; j_gene: TRBJ2-1; d_gene: .; v_gene: TRBV11-1; CDR3aa: CASEGRTQLISRFF; CDR3nt: TGTGCCAGCGAAGGCCGGACCCAGCTAATTTCCCGGTTCTTC
abundance: many; j_gene: TRBJ1-4; d_gene: .; v_gene: TRBV7-2; CDR3aa: CASSLVRSWEEKLFF; CDR3nt: TGTGCCAGCAGCTTAGTGAGGTCTTGGGAGGAAAAACTGTTTTTT
abundance: many; j_gene: TRBJ2-1; d_gene: .; v_gene: TRBV12-3/TRBV12-4; CDR3aa: CASSRKDEQFF; CDR3nt: TGTGCCAGCAGTCGTAAGGATGAGCAGTTCTTC
abundance: many; j_gene: TRBJ1-2; d_gene: .; v_gene: TRBV3-1; CDR3aa: CASSQSVLDYGYTF; CDR3nt: TGTGCCAGCAGCCAATCGGTCCTAGACTATGGCTACACCTTC
abundance: many; j_gene: TRBJ2-4; d_gene: .; v_gene: TRBV20-1; CDR3aa: CSARLGLAKNIQYF; CDR3nt: TGCAGTGCTAGGCTAGGCCTAGCCAAAAACATTCAGTACTTC
abundance: few; j_gene: TRBJ2-1; d_gene: .; v_gene: TRBV5-1; CDR3aa: CASSLDSFSYNEQFF; CDR3nt: TGCGCCAGCAGCTTGGACTCATTCTCCTACAATGAGCAGTTCTTC
abundance: many; j_gene: TRBJ2-2; d_gene: .; v_gene: TRBV11-3; CDR3aa: CASSLEAVAGELFF; CDR3nt: TGTGCCAGCAGCTTAGAGGCAGTAGCCGGGGAGCTGTTTTTT
abundance: .; j_gene: TRBJ1-6; d_gene: .; v_gene: TRBV6-1; CDR3aa: CATSPAVPNSPLHF; CDR3nt: TGTGCCACCAGTCCTGCGGTTCCTAATTCACCCCTCCACTTT
abundance: few; j_gene: TRBJ1-2; d_gene: .; v_gene: TRBV5-4; CDR3aa: CASSSPMVGGYTF; CDR3nt: TGTGCCAGCAGCTCACCGATGGTTGGTGGCTACACCTTC
abundance: few; j_gene: TRBJ2-1; d_gene: TRBD2; v_gene: TRBV20-1; CDR3aa: CSARSGTSGFYDEQFF; CDR3nt: TGCAGTGCTAGATCCGGGACTAGCGGGTTCTACGATGAGCAGTTCTTC
abundance: .; j_gene: TRBJ1-6; d_gene: TRBD1; v_gene: TRBV11-2; CDR3aa: CASSWQGTGFNSPLHF; CDR3nt: TGTGCCAGCAGTTGGCAAGGGACAGGGTTTAATTCACCCCTCCACTTT
abundance: many; j_gene: TRBJ2-7; d_gene: .; v_gene: TRBV12-3/TRBV12-4; CDR3aa: CASSLAVSGVYEQYF; CDR3nt: TGCGCCAGCAGCTTGGCGGTTAGCGGAGTCTACGAGCAGTACTTC
abundance: .; j_gene: TRBJ2-1; d_gene: TRBD2; v_gene: TRBV7-2; CDR3aa: CASSLAGTSGYNEQFF; CDR3nt: TGTGCCAGCAGCTTAGCCGGGACTAGCGGTTACAATGAGCAGTTCTTC
abundance: .; j_gene: TRBJ2-7; d_gene: TRBD2; v_gene: TRBV27; CDR3aa: CASSWGSGSSREQYF; CDR3nt: TGTGCCAGCAGTTGGGGTAGCGGGAGTTCGCGCGAGCAGTACTTC
abundance: .; j_gene: TRBJ1-2; d_gene: .; v_gene: TRBV19; CDR3aa: CASSSPEYGYTF; CDR3nt: TGTGCCAGTAGTTCCCCCGAGTACGGCTACACCTTC
abundance: few; j_gene: TRBJ2-2; d_gene: TRBD2; v_gene: TRBV12-3/TRBV12-4; CDR3aa: CASRSTAGRNTGELFF; CDR3nt: TGTGCCAGCAGGTCAACAGCGGGGCGGAACACCGGGGAGCTGTTTTTT
abundance: many; j_gene: TRBJ2-7; d_gene: .; v_gene: TRBV20-1; CDR3aa: CSAHRDGSYEQYF; CDR3nt: TGCAGTGCTCACCGGGACGGCAGCTACGAGCAGTACTTC
abundance: many; j_gene: TRBJ2-7; d_gene: TRBD1; v_gene: TRBV5-1; CDR3aa: CASSWRLDQGDYEQYF; CDR3nt: TGCGCCAGCAGCTGGCGGTTAGATCAGGGGGACTACGAGCAGTACTTC
abundance: .; j_gene: TRBJ2-7; d_gene: TRBD2; v_gene: TRBV13; CDR3aa: CASSQTSGRRPEQYF; CDR3nt: TGTGCCAGCAGCCAGACTAGCGGGAGGCGGCCCGAGCAGTACTTC
abundance: many; j_gene: TRBJ1-1; d_gene: .; v_gene: TRBV9; CDR3aa: CASSVVTEAFF; CDR3nt: TGTGCCAGCAGCGTAGTTACTGAAGCTTTCTTT